Described below is a single T cell receptor beta chain sequence and its context. Its specificity is unknown. Trimming stripped 6 bases from V and 3 bases from J, with 13 bases between. The CDR3 sequence is 13 residues long. Germline-derived CDR1 and CDR2 are DFQATT and SNEGSKA (reference sequence). The data were obtained in a study of T-cell memory formation after mild COVID-19. TCRdb recomputed calls from the 5' RACE reads with MiXCR, one row per CDR3 protein. Found here are over 30,000 distinct CDR3 sequences, about an eighth of them singletons; the top ten hold roughly 27%. Study-wide findings and caveats: Researchers report contracting CD4+ clones mostly in CM and EM, with CD8+ clones in EMRA. Memory from before infection featured some responding clones, which suggests cross-reactive memory joined.

The chain couples TRBV20-1 to TRBJ2-3, with D tentatively TRBD1 or TRBD2 (7 bases each). Sequencing was performed on PBMCs or a T cell subset sorted from them (not recorded which). The origin of this receptor is a man between 18 and 35 years old who had mild COVID-19 (a few samples of this study predate the infection). Cell type and time point are not known. The CDR3, as DNA: TGCAGTGCGGCCAGGGGGGGTACAGATACGCAGTATTTT. It is translated as CSAARGGTDTQYF.